This note documents a single T cell receptor (beta chain) sequence. Described time point: pre-reinfection, 55 to 20 weeks before reinfection detection. Sorted cells were sequenced directly ex vivo without any in vitro expansion. These data are taken from a study of memory CD8 T cells in hepatitis C reinfection. The assay was immunoSEQ multiplex PCR, and TCRdb's table has in-frame clones only and misses some. Among approximately 52,000 clones listed, under 90% were seen once. Trimming took 3 bases from V and 4 from J, leaving 14 bases between them. This CDR3 is built from 15 residues. The germline V gene has CDR1 MGHRA and CDR2 YSYEKL.

The rearrangement uses TRBV4-1 and TRBJ2-3; D perhaps matches TRBD1 (6 bases). The clonotype was recovered from a young man with hepatitis C virus infection. Sequencing input: naive CD8+ T cells sorted from blood. The CDR3 sequence: CASSHSRGLADTQYF. The CDR3 nucleotides read TGCGCCAGCAGCCATTCAAGGGGGTTGGCAGATACGCAGTATTTT.